The 17 T cell receptor beta chains below all came from one sample that was sequenced in a study of T cells after yellow fever vaccination. Via MiXCR, TCRdb re-called the 5' RACE reads, giving one row per CDR3 protein. The data contain about 260,000 distinct CDR3 sequences, roughly 13% of them singletons. Specimen: CD4+ T cells sorted from PBMCs, collected 45 days after the yellow fever booster vaccination. These receptors all stem from a man between 25 and 39 years old who received the YFV17D yellow fever vaccine.

The genes are TRBV7-2 and TRBJ2-2, with D possibly being TRBD1 or TRBD2 (5 bases each). Trimming pared 5 bases from V and 5 bases from J, leaving 21 bases between. Per the germline V gene, CDR1 is SGHTA and CDR2 is FQGNSA. The CDR3 length is 17 residues. The chain's CDR3 is CASSPRQGDPGTGELFF. In DNA, the CDR3 is TGTGCCAGCAGCCCCCGGCAGGGAGACCCGGGGACCGGGGAGCTGTTTTTT.

This clonotype has only a few counts. This chain connects TRBV5-4 to TRBJ2-3; no clear D gene. The CDR3 totals 12 residues. The germline gives CDR1 SGHNT, CDR2 YYREEE (reference sequence). V gave up 4 bases and J gave up 7 bases, with 10 bases separating them. The CDR3, as DNA: TGTGCCAGCAGCACTGACACTTATACGCAGTATTTT. As protein: CASSTDTYTQYF.

This clonotype was counted at least ten times. The chain recombines TRBV10-2 with TRBJ2-5; TRBD1 is a possible D gene (6 bases). The CDR3 loop spans 12 amino acids. The V end lost 9 bases, the J end lost 1 base, and 9 bases lay between the germline ends. CDR1 and CDR2 (germline): WSHSY, SAAADI. This chain's CDR3 is CARTGSQETQYF. Written as DNA, the CDR3 is TGCGCCAGAACAGGGTCCCAAGAGACCCAGTACTTC.

The V and J genes are TRBV7-9 and TRBJ2-7; D possibly matches TRBD1 or TRBD2 (5 bases each). Trimming took 5 bases from V and 1 from J, leaving 12 bases between them. Germline CDR1 SEHNR, CDR2 FQNEAQ (reference sequence). The CDR3 sequence is 14 residues long. Here the CDR3 DNA reads TGTGCCAGCAGCCCCCGGGACGAATCCTACGAGCAGTACTTC. Translation: CASSPRDESYEQYF.

This chain links TRBV9 with TRBJ2-7, with 11 bases aligning to TRBD2. Germline V gene data show CDR1 as SGDLS and CDR2 as YYNGEE. V shed 3 bases and J 0 bases; nucleotides not matched to a gene: 2. The CDR3 length is 15 residues. In DNA form, the CDR3 reads TGTGCCAGCAGCGAGGGGACTAGCGGCTCCTACGAGCAGTACTTC. Encoded protein: CASSEGTSGSYEQYF.

This clonotype was counted a few times. The chain has TRBV15 and TRBJ2-2, with D hard to call. The CDR3 contains 17 residues. The germline V gene has CDR1 LNHNV and CDR2 YYDKDF (reference sequence). The V and J ends lost 1 base and 2 bases respectively, with 14 bases between them. The CDR3 DNA is TGTGCCACCAGCAGAGCCCCCCTCAGATCTAACACCGGGGAGCTGTTTTTT. As protein: CATSRAPLRSNTGELFF.

This clonotype was detected a few times. This chain joins TRBV30 and TRBJ2-3; 9 bases are a match to TRBD1. V gave up 3 bases and J gave up 5 bases; unmatched junction bases: 6. The germline CDR1 and CDR2 sequences are GTSNPN and SVGIG (reference sequence). CDR3 size: 14 residues. CDR3 nucleotide sequence: TGTGCCTGGAGGCGGACAGGGGAAATAGATACGCAGTATTTT. This gives the protein CAWRRTGEIDTQYF.

J is TRBJ1-2 and V is TRBV12-3 or TRBV12-4; the D gene is possibly TRBD1 (6 bases). Deletions cut 5 bases from V and 4 bases from J, with 14 bases between. This CDR3 contains 14 residues. The CDR3 DNA reads as TGTGCCAGCAGTCCGCAAGGGACATTCTATGGCTACACCTTC. It encodes CASSPQGTFYGYTF.

This clonotype came up a few times. J is TRBJ2-2 and V is TRBV7-6; TRBD1 aligns across 8 bases. The ends lost 1 base at V and 6 bases at J; junction bases unmatched: 10. The CDR3 contains 17 residues. Germline values: CDR1 SGHVS, CDR2 FNYEAQ. CDR3 nucleotides: TGTGCCAGCAGCTTAGGTTCCACAGGGGGTACCCCCGGGGAGCTGTTTTTT. It is translated as CASSLGSTGGTPGELFF.

This clonotype was seen at least ten times. The chain links TRBV10-2 to TRBJ2-3; no clear D. The CDR3 is made up of 12 amino acids. In germline, CDR1 is WSHSY, CDR2 SAAADI. Trimming stripped 4 bases from V and 3 bases from J, with 5 bases between. CDR3 coding DNA: TGCGCCAGCAGTGGCGCTACAGATACGCAGTATTTT. This translates into CASSGATDTQYF.

V usage is TRBV5-4 and J usage is TRBJ2-1, with 12 positions matching TRBD2. The CDR3 sequence is 12 residues long. V lost 4 bases to trimming and J lost 15 bases; unmatched junction nucleotides: 5. Germline loops: CDR1 SGHNT, CDR2 YYREEE (reference sequence). CDR3 bases: TGTGCCAGCAGCAGACTAGCGGGAGAGGTGTTCTTC. Protein: CASSRLAGEVFF.

This clonotype appeared a few times. The junction differs from germline at one of its ends, possibly a read error. This chain joins TRBV5-1 and TRBJ2-1; D gene ambiguous. CDR1 and CDR2 (germline): SGHRS, YFSETQ. This CDR3 spans 13 amino acids. CDR3 bases: TGCGCCAGCAGCTTCGTAGGAGACAAGGAGCAGTTCTTC. Its protein product is CASSFVGDKEQFF.

This clonotype occurred a few times. The chain is built from TRBV10-3 and TRBJ2-3; 9 nucleotides agree with TRBD1. The CDR3 is 18 amino acids. The V and J ends lost 4 bases and 4 bases, in that order; junction bases with no gene match: 15. Germline assignment: CDR1 ENHRY and CDR2 SYGVKD. Here the CDR3 reads CAISAPPGGQGVADTQYF. CDR3 DNA: TGTGCCATCAGTGCCCCCCCGGGGGGACAGGGAGTTGCAGATACGCAGTATTTT.

V gene TRBV4-2 combines with J gene TRBJ1-5, with a tentative D call TRBD1 (6 bases). This CDR3 has 13 residues. V lost 4 bases and J lost 6, with 10 bases in between. Per germline, CDR1 LGHNA and CDR2 YNFKEQ. CDR3 sequence reads: CASSREQGQPQHF. The DNA of the CDR3 is TGTGCCAGCAGCCGCGAACAGGGTCAGCCCCAGCATTTT.

In its sample, this clonotype was seen a few times. J is TRBJ1-2 and V is TRBV18, with TRBD1 identical over 8 bases. CDR1 and CDR2 from the germline V gene are KGHSH and LQKENI. This CDR3 has 15 residues. V lost 3 bases to trimming and J lost 5 bases; unmatched junction nucleotides: 8. The CDR3, as DNA: TGTGCCAGCTCACCGGCGACAGGGGAGTTATATGGCTACACCTTC. Protein sequence: CASSPATGELYGYTF.

This chain links TRBV12-3 or TRBV12-4 with TRBJ1-6; 9 bases are shared with TRBD1. Unmatched junction bases numbered 4, after V lost 3 bases and J lost 7 bases. This CDR3 is 15 amino acids long. CDR3 in amino acids: CASSFLDRGNSPLHF. CDR3 nucleotides: TGTGCCAGCAGTTTTCTGGACAGGGGAAATTCACCCCTCCACTTT.

This clonotype was found a few times. This chain's CDR3 is CASSFSQNYGYTF. CDR3 DNA sequence: TGTGCCAGCAGTTTTAGTCAAAACTATGGCTACACCTTC. This chain joins TRBV28 and TRBJ1-2; unclear D gene. Trimming removed 3 bases at V and 2 bases at J, with 7 bases between. The germline gives CDR1 MDHEN, CDR2 SYDVKM. CDR3 length equals 13 residues.